The present T cell receptor beta chain was sequenced within a study of cytomegalovirus exposure and HLA in healthy donors. PCR primers comprised 60 Vbeta and 13 Jbeta primers. The assay was immunoSEQ multiplex PCR, and TCRdb's table has in-frame clones only and misses some. The sample includes 170,000 or so clones, about 78% of them seen just once. Worth noting for this clone: Its antigen is as yet unknown.

Study observations and caveats: Fewer N-insertions (relative to the approximately 670-donor mean) were reportedly seen in an Asian-associated ancestry cluster in a later analysis. For most TCR beta V segments, an earlier analysis put the productive rate at about 90% or about 30% of the time. Later, an analysis showed that TCR beta chains associated with HLA were more clonally expanded than others that were equally common.

Sequenced sample: PBMCs. The receptor was isolated from a woman aged 45-65 years in good health and CMV-seropositive.

This chain's CDR3 is CASSKEDSSGNTIYF. DNA of the CDR3: TGTGCCAGCAGCAAAGAGGACAGCTCTGGAAACACCATATATTTT. The genes are TRBV21-1 and TRBJ1-3; the DNA was not compared with TRBD1, the D call given in the table. TRBV21-1 is deemed a pseudogene. The CDR3 spans 15 residues.